One and the same sample provided the 24 T cell receptor beta chains below, sequenced in a study of shared clonotypes between healthy human individuals. TCRdb's copy holds only in-frame clones and misses some; the assay was immunoSEQ multiplex PCR. Among some 1.5 million clones listed, roughly 97% were seen once. Sequencing was carried out using naive CD4+ T cells sorted from blood. Regarding subset: CD45RA+ positively selected. The receptors shown here come from a man aged 25-45 years in good health.

The V gene is TRBV18, the J gene TRBJ1-5, with 12 nucleotides matching TRBD1. Unmatched junction bases numbered 5, after V lost 3 bases and J lost 2 bases. CDR3 length: 17 amino acids. Germline loops: CDR1 KGHSH, CDR2 LQKENI. The CDR3, as DNA: TGTGCCAGCTCACCCGGGACAGGGGGCTTGGGCAATCAGCCCCAGCATTTT. This translates into CASSPGTGGLGNQPQHF. Full variable domain (remainder filled in from reference TRBV18 and TRBJ1-5): NAGVMQNPRHLVRRRGQEARLRCSPMKGHSHVYWYRQLPEEGLKFMVYLQKENIIDESGMPKERFSAEFPKEGPSILRIQQVVRGDSAAYFCASSPGTGGLGNQPQHFGDGTRLSIL.

This sequence joins TRBV10-3 and TRBJ2-3; 13 bases align to TRBD2. With V trimmed by 0 bases and J by 0 bases, 6 bases remained unmatched. Germline assignment: CDR1 ENHRY and CDR2 SYGVKD. The CDR3 loop spans 19 amino acids. In DNA, the CDR3 is TGTGCCATCAGTGAGTCCACTAGCGGGAGGGCCCCTAGCACAGATACGCAGTATTTT. Its translation: CAISESTSGRAPSTDTQYF.

In DNA form, the CDR3 reads TGTGCCTGGAGTGTAAATAGAGAGCAGTACTTC. Protein product: CAWSVNREQYF. V usage is TRBV30 and J usage is TRBJ2-7; no clear D. Germline CDR1 and CDR2: GTSNPN and SVGIG (reference sequence). V lost 0 bases to trimming and J lost 7 bases, with 7 bases between them. The CDR3 consists of 11 residues.

Concerning this clone itself: This CDR3 is also generated by other DNA sequences in the sample. The chain couples TRBV27 to TRBJ2-1, with TRBD2 matching 7 bases. Germline trimming cut 4 bases from V and 6 bases from J; bases unmatched to any gene: 6. CDR1 is MNHEY and CDR2 is SMNVEV in the germline V gene (reference sequence). The CDR3 contains 14 residues. CDR3 protein: CASSSPGLPNEQFF. The CDR3 coding sequence is TGTGCCAGCAGTTCACCGGGACTACCCAATGAGCAGTTCTTC.

The rearrangement links TRBV6-1 to TRBJ1-5; D is undetermined. With 7 bases removed from V and 4 bases from J, the gap between germline ends came to 14 bases. This CDR3 has 14 amino acids. Germline lookup yields CDR1 MNHNS and CDR2 SASEGT. CDR3 nucleotides: TGTGCCAGCATTGTGGGCCGGGGAAATCAGCCCCAGCATTTT. Translation: CASIVGRGNQPQHF.

The V gene is TRBV10-3, the J gene TRBJ2-7; possibly TRBD1 or TRBD2 for D (5 bases each). CDR1 ENHRY and CDR2 SYGVKD come from the germline V gene. There are 12 residues in the CDR3. Between the trimmed V and J ends, which lost 2 bases and 7 bases, there was a span of 9 bases. In DNA, the CDR3 is TGTGCCATCAGTGAGGGGACCCCTGAGCAGTACTTC. This codes for CAISEGTPEQYF.

The gene calls are TRBV5-8 and TRBJ1-2; possibly TRBD1 for D (6 bases). Trimming took 0 bases from V and 4 from J, leaving 13 bases between them. Germline V gene data show CDR1 as SGHTS and CDR2 as YDEGEE. This CDR3 contains 15 residues. In nucleotides, the CDR3 is TGTGCCAGCAGCTTGGTTGTAGGGGGTGCCTATGGCTACACCTTC. Residues: CASSLVVGGAYGYTF. The variable domain in full, completed from reference TRBV5-8 and TRBJ1-2, reads EAGVTQSPTHLIKTRGQQATLRCSPISGHTSVYWYQQALGLGLQFLLWYDEGEERNRGNFPPRFSGRQFPNYSSELNVNALELEDSALYLCASSLVVGGAYGYTFGSGTRLTVV.

This clone was recorded once. The chain employs TRBV10-3 and TRBJ2-5, with TRBD1 identical over 7 bases. Losses at the gene ends were 6 bases for V and 4 bases for J; bases not matched to a gene: 5. The CDR3 contains 13 residues. The germline CDR1 and CDR2 sequences are ENHRY and SYGVKD. The CDR3 sequence: CAISRDRRETQYF. The CDR3 DNA reads as TGTGCCATCAGCAGGGACAGAAGAGAGACCCAGTACTTC.

The chain carries TRBV7-2 and TRBJ2-7, with TRBD2 matching 7 bases. With V trimmed by 4 bases and J by 4 bases, 7 bases remained unmatched. CDR3 length: 14 residues. The germline gives CDR1 SGHTA, CDR2 FQGNSA. The CDR3 is CASSSGRSGYEQYF. The CDR3, as DNA: TGTGCCAGCAGCTCCGGGAGGAGCGGATACGAGCAGTACTTC.

The chain couples TRBV29-1 to TRBJ2-3; 11 nucleotides agree with TRBD2. The V segment lost 4 bases and the J segment 0 bases; nucleotides outside the gene matches: 9. CDR1 SQVTM and CDR2 ANQGSEA come from the germline V gene. The CDR3 consists of 17 residues. For the CDR3, the DNA is TGCAGCGTTGCTGGGCTAGCGGGAGGCTCTAGCACAGATACGCAGTATTTT. Protein: CSVAGLAGGSSTDTQYF.

The J gene is TRBJ2-7, the V gene TRBV5-4; the D gene is possibly TRBD2 (6 bases). V gave up 4 bases and J gave up 2 bases, with 13 bases separating them. Germline V gene sequence: CDR1 SGHNT, CDR2 YYREEE (reference sequence). The CDR3 totals 14 residues. CDR3 protein: CASSLRLGTYEQYF. CDR3 coding DNA: TGTGCCAGCAGCCTCAGACTAGGGACCTACGAGCAGTACTTC.

The rearrangement links TRBV25-1 to TRBJ2-2; the D is unclear. This CDR3 has 14 amino acids. Germline lookup yields CDR1 MGHDK and CDR2 SYGVNS. V lost 3 bases and J lost 8, with 13 bases in between. CDR3 sequence reads: CASSEVGLSGELFF. The CDR3 nucleotides are TGTGCCAGCAGTGAGGTTGGGTTATCGGGGGAGCTGTTTTTT.

J is TRBJ2-1 and V is TRBV27, with D possibly TRBD2 on 5 matching bases. Germline loops: CDR1 MNHEY, CDR2 SMNVEV (reference sequence). Trimming cost V 5 bases and J 2 bases, with 13 bases left between them. The CDR3 runs 15 residues. The CDR3 DNA follows: TGTGCCAGCAGTCCAAGAGCGGAAACCTACAATGAGCAGTTCTTC. Translating gives CASSPRAETYNEQFF.

This clone was observed once. The chain links TRBV4-1 to TRBJ1-1; TRBD1 might be the D (5 bases). CDR1 is MGHRA, CDR2 YSYEKL, per germline. This CDR3 contains 13 residues. The germline V and J ends were trimmed by 2 bases and 12 bases, with 16 bases remaining between them. CDR3 amino acids: CASSQTGSPSTFF. The DNA for the CDR3 is TGCGCCAGCAGCCAAACAGGTTCCCCCTCGACTTTCTTT.

The rearrangement links TRBV2 to TRBJ2-3; 7 positions match TRBD2. The CDR3 contains 14 residues. CDR1 SNHLY and CDR2 FYNNEI come from the germline V gene. The J segment lost 5 bases and the V segment lost 9 bases, leaving 11 bases of the junction unmatched. CDR3 bases: TGTGCCAGGGAGGGACTACAATTTAGAGATACGCAGTATTTT. Translated: CAREGLQFRDTQYF.

This clone was seen only a few times. The genes are TRBV7-8 and TRBJ2-2; 7 bases line up with TRBD1. The CDR3 is 16 residues long. CDR1 and CDR2 (germline): SGHVS, FQNEAQ. V shed 4 bases and J 2 bases; nucleotides not matched to a gene: 7. This CDR3 reads CASSWYRDSNTGELFF. The CDR3 region has the DNA TGTGCCAGCAGCTGGTATCGGGACAGCAACACCGGGGAGCTGTTTTTT.

CDR3 region: CATSKREPGGPSVTQYF. The CDR3, as DNA: TGCGCCACATCCAAGCGGGAACCGGGAGGGCCCTCGGTTACGCAGTATTTT. The chain recombines TRBV10-1 with TRBJ2-3; TRBD2 aligns across 8 bases. Germline V gives CDR1 WNHNN, CDR2 SYGVQD (reference sequence). The length of the CDR3 is 17 residues. J gave up 8 bases and V 10 bases, and 23 bases lay outside the gene matches.

This chain links TRBV19 with TRBJ2-7; TRBD1 might be the D (5 bases). Looked up from germline, CDR1 is LNHDA and CDR2 is SQIVND (reference sequence). V lost 3 bases and J 2 bases, leaving 11 bases between the germline ends. The CDR3 has 14 residues. In DNA form, the CDR3 reads TGTGCCAGTAGTATGTCAGGGCTCCCCTACGAGCAGTACTTC. It is translated as CASSMSGLPYEQYF. The variable domain in full, completed from reference TRBV19 and TRBJ2-7, reads DGGITQSPKYLFRKEGQNVTLSCEQNLNHDAMYWYRQDPGQGLRLIYYSQIVNDFQKGDIAEGYSVSREKKESFPLTVTSAQKNPTAFYLCASSMSGLPYEQYFGPGTRLTVT.

The V gene is TRBV10-3, the J gene TRBJ1-1, with 12 bases aligning to TRBD1. This CDR3 has 14 amino acids. With V trimmed by 6 bases and J by 7 bases, 6 bases remained unmatched. Germline-derived CDR1 and CDR2 are ENHRY and SYGVKD. The CDR3 spells CAIRRDRGQSEAFF. The CDR3 DNA sequence: TGTGCCATCAGACGGGACAGGGGGCAGAGTGAAGCTTTCTTT.

This clone has only one observation. The chain has TRBV5-4 and TRBJ2-1; D is unclear. The CDR3 loop spans 14 amino acids. V was pared by 4 bases and J by 8 bases, with 16 bases between. Germline CDR1 and CDR2: SGHNT and YYREEE (reference sequence). The CDR3 loop reads CASSRAEGGDEQFF. Written as DNA, the CDR3 is TGTGCCAGCAGCCGTGCGGAAGGTGGGGATGAGCAGTTCTTC.

The chain recombines TRBV11-2 with TRBJ1-1; no reliable D call. Germline CDR1 and CDR2: SGHAT and FQNNGV. Trimming removed 4 bases from V and 3 bases from J, with 9 bases in between. The CDR3 consists of 13 residues. This CDR3 reads CASSSQVDTEAFF. CDR3 in DNA: TGTGCCAGCAGCTCCCAGGTGGACACTGAAGCTTTCTTT.

This chain's CDR3 is CASSLGVSGVYEQYF. CDR3 DNA: TGTGCCAGCAGCTTGGGGGTTAGCGGGGTATACGAGCAGTACTTC. The V call is TRBV5-5, the J call TRBJ2-7; 8 bases fit TRBD2. The germline gives CDR1 SGHKS, CDR2 YYEKEE (reference sequence). The V gene end was trimmed by 0 bases and the J gene end by 4 bases; junction bases not matched to a gene: 6. The CDR3 spans 15 residues.

The chain couples TRBV11-2 to TRBJ2-1, with 8 bases that match TRBD2. With 1 base clipped from V and 6 bases from J, the junction kept 5 bases outside the gene matches. The CDR3 contains 15 residues. Germline V gene data show CDR1 as SGHAT and CDR2 as FQNNGV. The CDR3, as DNA: TGTGCCAGCAGCTTAGGGGTAGCGGGAATCAATGAGCAGTTCTTC. This gives the protein CASSLGVAGINEQFF.

This clone was counted once. V is TRBV5-1 and J is TRBJ1-2; D is unclear. The CDR3 contains 15 residues. The germline V and J ends were trimmed by 1 base and 1 base, with 11 bases remaining between them. The germline V gene encodes CDR1 SGHRS and CDR2 YFSETQ. DNA of the CDR3: TGCGCCAGCAGCTTGACGACTAGTCTTAACTATGGCTACACCTTC. Protein product: CASSLTTSLNYGYTF.